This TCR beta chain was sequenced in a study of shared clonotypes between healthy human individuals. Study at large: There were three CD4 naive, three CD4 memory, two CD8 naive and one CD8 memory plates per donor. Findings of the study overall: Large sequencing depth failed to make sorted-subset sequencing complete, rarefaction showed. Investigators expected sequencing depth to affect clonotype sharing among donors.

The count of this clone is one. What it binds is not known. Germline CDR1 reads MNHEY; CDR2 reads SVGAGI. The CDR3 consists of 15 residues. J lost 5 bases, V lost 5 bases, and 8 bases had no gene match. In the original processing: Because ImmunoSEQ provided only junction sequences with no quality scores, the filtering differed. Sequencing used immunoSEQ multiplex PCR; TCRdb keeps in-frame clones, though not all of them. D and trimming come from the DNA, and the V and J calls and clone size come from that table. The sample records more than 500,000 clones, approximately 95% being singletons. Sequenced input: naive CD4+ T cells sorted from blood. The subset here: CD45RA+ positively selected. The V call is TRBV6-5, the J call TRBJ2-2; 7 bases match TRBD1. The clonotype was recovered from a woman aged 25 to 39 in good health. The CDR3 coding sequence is TGTGCCAGCAGTCACGAGGGGGCGCGTACCGGGGAGCTGTTTTTT. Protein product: CASSHEGARTGELFF.